The 21 T cell receptor beta chains in this list originate from one sample, sequenced in a study of monozygotic twins with inflammatory bowel disease. TCRdb re-called the 5' RACE reads; every CDR3 protein appears as one record, without DNA. Its table lists over 120,000 distinct CDR3 sequences. Sample: blood. The source is a human donor with ulcerative colitis or Crohn's disease, or a healthy co-twin of an affected twin (not recorded which).

The chain is built from TRBV7-9 and TRBJ1-1. CDR3 length: 15 residues. Germline V CDR1 and CDR2: SEHNR, FQNEAQ (reference sequence). CDR3 region: CASSLGGGSNTEAFF.

The chain joins TRBV5-6 to TRBJ1-2; TCRdb's D call, TRBD1, is unchecked because there is no DNA. CDR1 and CDR2 (germline): SGHDT, YYEEEE. This CDR3 region has 13 residues. CDR3 loop: CASSLQPGDGYTF. The entire variable domain, with the rest obtained from reference TRBV5-6 and TRBJ1-2, is as follows: DAGVTQSPTHLIKTRGQQVTLRCSPKSGHDTVSWYQQALGQGPQFIFQYYEEEERQRGNFPDRFSGHQFPNYSSELNVNALLLGDSALYLCASSLQPGDGYTFGSGTRLTVV.

The chain employs TRBV11-2 and TRBJ2-5; TCRdb's assignment of TRBD2 cannot be checked, as there is no DNA. Germline V gives CDR1 SGHAT, CDR2 FQNNGV. The length of the CDR3 is 14 residues. The CDR3 sequence: CASSLRAGRETQYF.

V and J are TRBV15 and TRBJ2-1; the D gene TCRdb calls, TRBD1, cannot be checked with no DNA. The CDR3 runs 20 residues. Germline V gene lookup returns CDR1 LNHNV and CDR2 YYDKDF (reference sequence). The CDR3 sequence is CATSTPTAGLGRSSYNEQFF.

CDR3 loop: CAWERRKSGAVTYGYTF. The chain joins TRBV30 to TRBJ1-2; with no DNA, the TCRdb D assignment of TRBD1 cannot be verified. In germline, CDR1 is GTSNPN, CDR2 SVGIG (reference sequence). The CDR3 covers 17 residues. The variable domain in full, completed from reference TRBV30 and TRBJ1-2, reads SQTIHQWPATLVQPVGSPLSLECTVEGTSNPNLYWYRQAAGRGLQLLFYSVGIGQISSEVPQNLSASRPQDRQFILSSKKLLLSDSGFYLCAWERRKSGAVTYGYTFGSGTRLTVV.

The chain links TRBV5-5 to TRBJ2-1; TCRdb's D call, TRBD2, is unchecked because there is no DNA. CDR1 is SGHKS, CDR2 YYEKEE, per germline (reference sequence). The CDR3 consists of 16 residues. The CDR3 reads CASSLGTSGNYNEQFF.

The J gene is TRBJ2-7, the V gene TRBV20-1; the TRBD1 assignment by TCRdb is unverifiable without DNA. The germline V gene has CDR1 DFQATT and CDR2 SNEGSKA (reference sequence). CDR3 length: 14 residues. The CDR3: CSASPGTGTYEQYF.

J is TRBJ2-1 and V is TRBV12-3 or TRBV12-4; no DNA is available, so the TRBD1 call from TCRdb remains unchecked. The CDR3 extends over 11 amino acids. CDR3 sequence: CASTDSSEQFF.

The rearrangement joins TRBV11-2 to TRBJ2-2. Germline CDR1 is SGHAT and CDR2 is FQNNGV. CDR3 length: 14 amino acids. The CDR3 spells CASSPLAYTGELFF.

The V and J genes are TRBV2 and TRBJ1-1. Germline V lookup: CDR1 SNHLY, CDR2 FYNNEI. This CDR3 is built from 11 residues. This CDR3 is CASREGTEAFF.

This chain uses TRBV20-1 with TRBJ2-7; TCRdb returns TRBD2, unconfirmable since there is no DNA. Per the germline V gene, CDR1 is DFQATT and CDR2 is SNEGSKA (reference sequence). This CDR3 is 13 amino acids long. CDR3 amino acids: CSASIRDFDEQYF.

The rearrangement uses TRBV7-2 and TRBJ1-5. This CDR3 region has 14 residues. The germline CDR1 and CDR2 sequences are SGHTA and FQGNSA. The CDR3 reads CASSIAVSNQPQHF.

This chain uses TRBV20-1 with TRBJ1-5. Germline V gene lookup returns CDR1 DFQATT and CDR2 SNEGSKA (reference sequence). The CDR3 contains 13 residues. The CDR3 protein is CSASVFQLQPQHF.

This rearrangement joins TRBV29-1 to TRBJ2-7; TCRdb picks TRBD2, but there is no DNA to check that call. This CDR3 comprises 15 residues. Germline CDR1 SQVTM, CDR2 ANQGSEA. CDR3 residues: CSVEKYGGGSYEQYF.

The V and J genes are TRBV2 and TRBJ2-6. This CDR3 has 16 residues. CDR1 and CDR2 from the germline V gene are SNHLY and FYNNEI. The CDR3 here is CASSPNIQAGANVLTF. The complete variable domain, with remaining parts taken from reference TRBV2 and TRBJ2-6, reads EPEVTQTPSHQVTQMGQEVILRCVPISNHLYFYWYRQILGQKVEFLVSFYNNEISEKSEIFDDQFSVERPDGSNFTLKIRSTKLEDSAMYFCASSPNIQAGANVLTFGAGSRLTVL.

This chain connects TRBV7-2 to TRBJ2-3; TCRdb outputs TRBD2, but without DNA this stays unchecked. Germline CDR1 reads SGHTA; CDR2 reads FQGNSA. The CDR3 runs 16 residues. The CDR3 loop reads CASSFGGSGSGDTQYF.

The chain links TRBV27 to TRBJ2-7; without DNA, the TCRdb call of TRBD1 cannot be checked. Germline-derived CDR1 and CDR2 are MNHEY and SMNVEV (reference sequence). This CDR3 contains 16 residues. The CDR3 sequence: CASSTRQVPSSYEQYF.

The chain employs TRBV12-3 or TRBV12-4 and TRBJ2-7; without DNA, the TCRdb call of TRBD2 cannot be checked. This CDR3 has 14 amino acids. CDR3 protein: CASSLRGLPYEQYF.

CDR3 sequence: CASSSVERDRGHEQYF. The chain is built from TRBV3-1 and TRBJ2-7; TCRdb selects TRBD1, and the lack of DNA leaves this call unchecked. The CDR3 has 16 residues. Germline V gene lookup returns CDR1 LGHDT and CDR2 YNNKEL (reference sequence).

The chain links TRBV27 to TRBJ2-1; the D call of TRBD2 rests on TCRdb alone, since no DNA is present to check it. The germline V gene has CDR1 MNHEY and CDR2 SMNVEV (reference sequence). The CDR3 consists of 15 residues. The CDR3 region is CASSPSWGVGNEQFF.

The genes are TRBV20-1 and TRBJ2-1; TCRdb lists TRBD2, though no DNA is available to test this call. CDR3 length: 12 amino acids. Germline V gives CDR1 DFQATT, CDR2 SNEGSKA (reference sequence). This CDR3 reads CSADEGANEQFF.